This TCR beta chain came from a study of T cell repertoires in cytomegalovirus infection. The CDR3 contains 13 residues. J was trimmed by 9 bases and V by 6 bases; bases with no gene match: 11. Each CDR3 protein is one row after TCRdb ran MiXCR on the reads. The sample yields 200,000 to 300,000 distinct CDR3 sequences, around 9% seen once. General study results and limits: In two of eight donors, the top clonotype was HLA-C-restricted CMV-specific.

This clonotype was counted only a few times. Its specificity is not known. The TCR was taken from a human donor in good health (CMV status not recorded). Some clones in this sample may be carry-over from other donors' samples. The chain has TRBV12-3 or TRBV12-4 and TRBJ2-7, with 7 bases aligning to TRBD2. The sample was PBMCs. CDR3 loop: CASSRAGVHGQYF. CDR3 in DNA: TGTGCCAGCAGCCGGGCGGGAGTTCACGGGCAGTACTTC.